These T cell receptor beta chains were read from a single sample in a study of T cells in tuberculosis. The table came from immunoSEQ multiplex PCR; TCRdb's copy has only in-frame clones and leaves some out. The sample holds about 34,000 clones, approximately 91% seen once. Sequences were obtained from PBMCs. All receptors come from a donor between 5 and 29 years old with latent tuberculosis or without tuberculosis infection. CDR3s include the opening cysteine and the closing phenylalanine or tryptophan. D genes are given only for firm matches. Clone size is not always given. Where it is, it says once, few, many or a class for expanded clones.

-,TRBJ1-1,TRBV7-2,-,CASSLTSYRAEAFF,TGTGCCAGCAGCTTAACAAGTTACAGGGCCGAAGCTTTCTTT
-,TRBJ2-7,TRBV5-1,TRBD1,CASSLNRDRGHEQYF,TGCGCCAGCAGCTTAAACCGGGACAGGGGCCACGAGCAGTACTTC
-,TRBJ1-2,TRBV6-1,-,CASSEAPGNYGYTF,TGTGCCAGCAGTGAAGCGCCGGGGAACTATGGCTACACCTTC
-,TRBJ1-5,TRBV6-5,-,CASSGGGNQPQHF,TGTGCCAGCAGTGGGGGGGGAAATCAGCCCCAGCATTTT
once,TRBJ2-6,TRBV2,TRBD2,CASSDSGRYSGANVLTF,TGTGCCAGCAGTGACAGCGGGAGGTACTCTGGGGCCAACGTCCTGACTTTC
-,TRBJ1-1,TRBV19,TRBD1,CASSNYGQGLNTEAFF,TGTGCCAGTAGCAACTATGGACAGGGATTAAACACTGAAGCTTTCTTT
-,TRBJ2-7,TRBV19,TRBD1,CASSRDRGEGSYEQYF,TGTGCCAGTAGTAGGGACAGGGGAGAGGGCTCCTACGAGCAGTACTTC
-,TRBJ1-1,TRBV7-3,-,CASSPSTGLANTEAFF,TGTGCCAGCAGCCCATCCACAGGCCTAGCGAATACTGAAGCTTTCTTT
-,TRBJ2-7,TRBV4-1,TRBD1,CASSHPGGGYEQYF,TGCGCCAGCAGCCATCCAGGGGGCGGGTACGAGCAGTACTTC
-,TRBJ1-4,TRBV18,-,CASSPNTATNEKLFF,TGTGCCAGCTCACCTAACACAGCAACTAATGAAAAACTGTTTTTT
-,TRBJ1-1,TRBV7-9,TRBD1,CASRSSGQQRGNTEAFF,TGTGCCAGCAGGAGCTCGGGACAGCAAAGGGGGAACACTGAAGCTTTCTTT
-,TRBJ1-5,TRBV9,-,CASSPDRTNQPQHF,TGTGCCAGCAGCCCCGACAGGACCAATCAGCCCCAGCATTTT
-,TRBJ1-2,TRBV9,TRBD1,CASRGRIGQGSSGYGYTF,TGTGCCAGCAGGGGAAGGATCGGACAGGGATCTTCGGGCTATGGCTACACCTTC
once,TRBJ2-1,TRBV11-2,TRBD2,CASSLTSGVYNEQFF,TGTGCCAGCAGCTTAACTAGCGGGGTCTACAATGAGCAGTTCTTC
-,TRBJ2-5,TRBV14,TRBD2,CASSPGGVRETQYF,TGTGCCAGTTCCCCTGGGGGGGTCCGGGAGACCCAGTACTTC
-,TRBJ2-3,TRBV27,TRBD2,CASSFSLIAGIGTDTQYF,TGTGCCAGCAGTTTTTCCCTTATAGCGGGGATAGGGACAGATACGCAGTATTTT
-,TRBJ2-4,TRBV21-1,-,CASSPRGGGRPLGGANIQYF,TGTGCCAGCAGCCCCAGAGGTGGCGGGAGGCCCCTAGGAGGGGCAAACATTCAGTACTTC
-,TRBJ2-7,TRBV10-1,TRBD2,CASSESCLAGGKPF,TGCGCCAGCAGTGAGTCGTGCCTAGCGGGGGGTAAACCTTTC
-,TRBJ2-7,TRBV7-9,-,CASSLALPTDGNEQYF,TGTGCCAGCAGCTTAGCCTTACCGACAGACGGTAACGAGCAGTACTTC
-,TRBJ2-1,TRBV30,-,CAWSRSATYNEQFF,TGTGCCTGGAGTAGGAGTGCGACTTACAATGAGCAGTTCTTC
-,TRBJ2-3,TRBV27,TRBD1,CASSSTGVMGTDTQYF,TGTGCCAGCAGTTCCACAGGGGTGATGGGCACAGATACGCAGTATTTT
-,TRBJ1-5,TRBV28,-,CASRPGGANQPQHF,TGTGCCAGCAGGCCGGGGGGGGCCAATCAGCCCCAGCATTTT
once,TRBJ2-2,TRBV25-1,-,CASMRNTGELFF,TGTGCCAGCATGCGGAACACCGGGGAGCTGTTTTTT
-,TRBJ2-2,TRBV7-2,-,CASSLRVGANTGELFF,TGTGCCAGCAGCCTCAGGGTTGGGGCCAACACCGGGGAGCTGTTTTTT
-,TRBJ2-2,TRBV27,TRBD1,CASRDRGTGELFF,TGTGCCAGTAGGGACAGGGGTACCGGGGAGCTGTTTTTT
once,TRBJ2-7,TRBV7-2,-,CASSLAPTGHEQYF,TGTGCCAGCAGCTTAGCCCCTACAGGGCACGAGCAGTACTTC
-,TRBJ2-6,TRBV7-2,-,CASSRSTGSGANVLTF,TGTGCCAGCAGCCGATCCACAGGGTCTGGGGCCAACGTCCTGACTTTC
-,TRBJ1-2,TRBV7-2,TRBD1,CASSLGGQGDYGYTF,TGTGCCAGCAGCTTAGGGGGACAGGGCGACTATGGCTACACCTTC
-,TRBJ2-2,TRBV2,-,CASRGSQSGELFF,TGTGCCAGCAGGGGCAGCCAGAGCGGGGAGCTGTTTTTT
few,TRBJ2-2,TRBV6-4,TRBD2,CASSDGTSGSGELFF,TGTGCCAGCAGTGACGGGACTAGCGGATCCGGGGAGCTGTTTTTT
-,TRBJ1-3,TRBV6-5,TRBD1,CASSPTGDSGNTIYF,TGTGCCAGCAGTCCGACAGGGGATTCTGGAAACACCATATATTTT
-,TRBJ2-7,TRBV30,TRBD1,CAWSQQGVTDEQYF,TGTGCCTGGAGTCAACAGGGGGTTACGGACGAGCAGTACTTC
-,TRBJ2-7,TRBV13,TRBD2,CASSLLAGSYEQYF,TGTGCCAGCAGCTTACTAGCGGGCTCCTACGAGCAGTACTTC